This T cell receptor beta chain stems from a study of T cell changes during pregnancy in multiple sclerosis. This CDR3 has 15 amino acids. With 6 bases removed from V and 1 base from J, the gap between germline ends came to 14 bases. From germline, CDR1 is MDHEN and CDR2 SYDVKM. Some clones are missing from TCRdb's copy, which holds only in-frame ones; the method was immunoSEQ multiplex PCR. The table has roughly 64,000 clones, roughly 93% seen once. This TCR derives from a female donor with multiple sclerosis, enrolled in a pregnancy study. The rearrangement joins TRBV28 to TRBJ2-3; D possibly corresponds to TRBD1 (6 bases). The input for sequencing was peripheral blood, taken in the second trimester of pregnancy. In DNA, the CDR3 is TGTGCCAGCAGCCAGGTGGCAGGGGGCACAGATACGCAGTATTTT. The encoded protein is CASSQVAGGTDTQYF.